The subject of this entry is one T cell receptor beta chain. Its antigen is currently unknown. These data come from a study of shared clonotypes between healthy human individuals. Study findings and constraints: Depth of sequencing was expected to influence donor clonotype sharing.

Germline CDR1 and CDR2: MNHNY and SVGAGI (reference sequence). This CDR3 has 12 amino acids. With 8 bases removed from V and 3 bases from J, the gap between germline ends came to 7 bases. Generated by immunoSEQ multiplex PCR, the TCRdb table keeps only in-frame clones and is missing some. The sample includes some 2 million clones, about 95% of them seen just once. The naive CD8 population came from CD45RO-negative cells selected for CCR7, without terminally differentiated effector memory CD45RA+ cells. There were only Caucasian adults among the donors, and all lived in Nashville, Tennessee. This receptor was obtained from a man younger than 35 in good health. The chain joins TRBV6-6 to TRBJ2-2; D call uncertain. Sample: naive CD8+ T cells sorted from blood. CDR3 region: CASDPDTGELFF. The CDR3 nucleotides read TGTGCCAGCGACCCAGACACCGGGGAGCTGTTTTTT.